A single TCR beta chain is shown here with its context. Per the original data handling: Amplified reference gene primers provided the basis for estimating nucleated cell counts. The protocol was immunoSEQ multiplex PCR, while the TCRdb copy is restricted to in-frame clones and leaves out a portion. V and J calls and clone size are given by that table; D and trimming were obtained from the DNA. The sample yields roughly 120,000 clones, roughly 81% seen once. This sample stems from a study of blood T cell repertoires in COVID-19. Study-level information: The analysed material was cDNA or gDNA that came from T cells, B-cell-depleted T cells, or PBMCs.

Germline lookup yields CDR1 SGHKS and CDR2 YYEKEE (reference sequence). V lost 1 base, J lost 3 bases, and 8 bases lay in between. CDR3 length: 14 residues. V gene TRBV5-5 combines with J gene TRBJ1-5; no clear D gene. This sequence was found in a man in his forties with acute or convalescent COVID-19. Specimen: peripheral blood. CDR3 sequence reads: CASSLLATNQPQHF. CDR3 coding DNA: TGTGCCAGCAGCTTGTTGGCAACCAATCAGCCCCAGCATTTT.